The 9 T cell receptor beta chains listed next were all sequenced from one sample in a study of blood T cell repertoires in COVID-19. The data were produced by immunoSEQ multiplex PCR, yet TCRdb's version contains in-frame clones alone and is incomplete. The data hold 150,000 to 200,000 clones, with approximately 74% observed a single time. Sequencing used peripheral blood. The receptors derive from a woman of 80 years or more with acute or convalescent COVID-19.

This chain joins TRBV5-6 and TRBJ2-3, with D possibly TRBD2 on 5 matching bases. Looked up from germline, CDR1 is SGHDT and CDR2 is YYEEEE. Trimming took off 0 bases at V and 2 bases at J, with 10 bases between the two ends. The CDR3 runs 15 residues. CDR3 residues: CASSLVGGSTDTQYF. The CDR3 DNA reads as TGTGCCAGCAGCTTGGTGGGCGGGTCCACAGATACGCAGTATTTT.

For the CDR3, the DNA is TGTGCCAGCAGTCCTCCTGACAGGGACACCGGGGAGCTGTTTTTT. Protein: CASSPPDRDTGELFF. The chain joins TRBV28 to TRBJ2-2; 7 bases agree with TRBD1. The CDR3 runs to 15 residues. V dropped 5 bases and J dropped 3; count of bases not matched to a gene: 6. Germline-derived CDR1 and CDR2 are MDHEN and SYDVKM.

The CDR3 sequence: CASNIMRADTQYF. The CDR3 coding sequence is TGTGCCAGCAACATCATGAGGGCAGATACGCAGTATTTT. The chain combines TRBV28 with TRBJ2-3; D is perhaps TRBD2 (5 bases). CDR3 length equals 13 residues. From germline, CDR1 is MDHEN and CDR2 SYDVKM. The V end lost 7 bases, the J end lost 4 bases, and 12 bases lay between the germline ends.

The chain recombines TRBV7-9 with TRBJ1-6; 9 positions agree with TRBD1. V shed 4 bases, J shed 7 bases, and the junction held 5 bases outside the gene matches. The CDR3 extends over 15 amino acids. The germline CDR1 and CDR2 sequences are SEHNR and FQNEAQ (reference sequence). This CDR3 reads CASSSPDRGNSPLHF. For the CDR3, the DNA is TGTGCCAGCAGCTCCCCGGACAGGGGAAATTCACCCCTCCACTTT.

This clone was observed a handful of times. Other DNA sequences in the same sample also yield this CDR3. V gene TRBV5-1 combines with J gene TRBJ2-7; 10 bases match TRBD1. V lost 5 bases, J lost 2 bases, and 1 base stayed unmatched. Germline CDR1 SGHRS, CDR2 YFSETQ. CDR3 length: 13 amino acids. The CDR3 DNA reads TGCGCCAGCAGAGGGACAGGGGCCTACGAGCAGTACTTC. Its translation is CASRGTGAYEQYF.

CDR3: CASSTDRGWDTQYF. The CDR3 nucleotides are TGTGCCAGCAGCACAGACAGGGGTTGGGATACGCAGTATTTT. The chain has TRBV7-9 and TRBJ2-3; 8 bases line up with TRBD1. Trimming at V came to 5 bases and at J to 6 bases, leaving 7 bases not matched to a gene. This CDR3 comprises 14 residues. In germline, CDR1 is SEHNR, CDR2 FQNEAQ (reference sequence).

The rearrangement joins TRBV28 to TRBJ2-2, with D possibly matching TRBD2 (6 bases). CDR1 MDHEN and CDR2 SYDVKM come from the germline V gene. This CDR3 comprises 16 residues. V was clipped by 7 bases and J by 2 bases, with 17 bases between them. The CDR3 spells CASTDSGTGNTGELFF. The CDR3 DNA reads TGTGCCAGCACCGACTCCGGGACTGGAAACACCGGGGAGCTGTTTTTT.

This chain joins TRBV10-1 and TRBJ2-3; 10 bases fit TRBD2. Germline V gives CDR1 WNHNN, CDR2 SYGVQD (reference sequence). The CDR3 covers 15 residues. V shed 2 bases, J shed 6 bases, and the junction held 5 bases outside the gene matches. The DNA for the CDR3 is TGCGCCAGCAGTGAGGGTCTAGCGGGAGCTGATACGCAGTATTTT. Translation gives CASSEGLAGADTQYF.

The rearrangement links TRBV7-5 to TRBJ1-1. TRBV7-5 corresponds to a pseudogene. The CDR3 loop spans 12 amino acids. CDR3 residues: CARSLPNTEAFF. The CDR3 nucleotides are TGTGCCAGAAGCCTACCGAACACTGAAGCTTTCTTT.